This TCR beta chain emerged from a study of T cell changes during pregnancy in multiple sclerosis. This clone was found once. The data were produced by immunoSEQ multiplex PCR, yet TCRdb's version contains in-frame clones alone and is incomplete. The repertoire consists of under 80,000 clones, with 85% to 95% occurring once and the leading ten covering approximately 2.2%. CDR1 and CDR2 (germline): SGHKS, YYEKEE (reference sequence). J was trimmed by 7 bases and V by 4 bases; bases with no gene match: 18. The CDR3 is 18 residues long. The V and J genes are TRBV5-5 and TRBJ2-1, with 9 bases that match TRBD2. The sequencing here drew on peripheral blood, taken before pregnancy. The clonotype was recovered from a female donor with multiple sclerosis, enrolled in a pregnancy study. The CDR3 loop is CASSRTPSRLADINEQFF. CDR3 in DNA: TGTGCCAGCAGCCGAACTCCCTCCCGACTAGCGGACATTAATGAGCAGTTCTTC. The entire variable domain, with the rest obtained from reference TRBV5-5 and TRBJ2-1, is as follows: DAGVTQSPTHLIKTRGQQVTLRCSPISGHKSVSWYQQVLGQGPQFIFQYYEKEERGRGNFPDRFSARQFPNYSSELNVNALLLGDSALYLCASSRTPSRLADINEQFFGPGTRLTVL.